This T cell receptor (beta chain) was sequenced in a study of T cells after yellow fever vaccination. Notes on the study in general: Clonotypes shared by both compartments, CD4 and CD8, made up a small share. Booster sampling recovered most clones from primary vaccination (nearly 98% CD4, roughly 90% CD8).

Universal primer sites and UMIs were introduced during 5'RACE template-switching synthesis of TCR cDNA. TCRdb independently ran MiXCR on the 5' RACE reads; one entry per CDR3 protein. The data show 300,000 to 450,000 distinct CDR3 sequences, with about 6.2% seen just once and about 15% held by the top ten. Germline CDR1 is LGHNA and CDR2 is YNFKEQ. This CDR3 has 15 residues. V was shortened by 3 bases and J by 4 bases, with 13 bases between the two germline ends. With regard to this clonotype: The antigen remains undetermined.

This chain joins TRBV4-2 and TRBJ1-3; D call uncertain. The source material was PBMCs, sampled 5 days after the yellow fever booster vaccination. The clonotype was recovered from a man aged 25-45 years who received the YFV17D yellow fever vaccine. The CDR3 loop is CASSQPGHRGNTIYF. In nucleotides, the CDR3 is TGTGCCAGCAGCCAGCCCGGGCACCGAGGAAACACCATATATTTT.